Following are 16 T cell receptor beta chains from one sample sequenced in a study of cytomegalovirus exposure and HLA in healthy donors. TCRdb keeps only in-frame clones here, not all; method: immunoSEQ multiplex PCR. Among about 95,000 clones listed, less than 85% were seen once. Sequencing input: PBMCs. The receptors originated from a young man in good health and CMV-seropositive.

This clone was counted at least ten times. The chain uses TRBV6-1 and TRBJ2-2, with 8 bases aligning to TRBD1. V gave up 4 bases and J gave up 3 bases; unmatched junction bases: 13. The germline V gene has CDR1 MNHNS and CDR2 SASEGT. This CDR3 region has 18 residues. Written as DNA, the CDR3 is TGTGCCAGCAGTGTTCCGACTGGGACAGGAGAACACACCGGGGAGCTGTTTTTT. This translates into CASSVPTGTGEHTGELFF.

This chain joins TRBV11-2 and TRBJ2-1; 7 bases are shared with TRBD1. With V trimmed by 5 bases and J by 3 bases, 7 bases remained unmatched. The length of the CDR3 is 15 residues. CDR1 SGHAT and CDR2 FQNNGV come from the germline V gene. The CDR3 sequence: CASSHIRDSYNEQFF. The CDR3 coding sequence is TGTGCCAGCAGCCACATCCGGGACAGCTACAATGAGCAGTTCTTC. Full variable domain (missing parts from reference TRBV11-2 and TRBJ2-1): EAGVAQSPRYKIIEKRQSVAFWCNPISGHATLYWYQQILGQGPKLLIQFQNNGVVDDSQLPKDRFSAERLKGVDSTLKIQPAKLEDSAVYLCASSHIRDSYNEQFFGPGTRLTVL.

The rearrangement links TRBV15 to TRBJ1-2; weak D call: TRBD1 (5 bases). This CDR3 is built from 13 residues. Germline CDR1 and CDR2: LNHNV and YYDKDF (reference sequence). Trimming stripped 3 bases from V and 4 bases from J, with 9 bases between. In DNA form, the CDR3 reads TGTGCCACCAGCAGGGGGACTGCCTATGGCTACACCTTC. It specifies CATSRGTAYGYTF.

The chain is built from TRBV5-4 and TRBJ2-1; TRBD2 matches 8 bases. Per germline, CDR1 SGHNT and CDR2 YYREEE (reference sequence). J lost 2 bases, V lost 4 bases, and 8 bases had no gene match. This CDR3 spans 16 amino acids. The CDR3 coding sequence is TGTGCCAGCAGCAAAACGGGACTAGGTACCTACAATGAGCAGTTCTTC. Translating it yields CASSKTGLGTYNEQFF.

The rearrangement uses TRBV2 and TRBJ2-2, with D possibly matching TRBD1 (5 bases). Germline V lookup: CDR1 SNHLY, CDR2 FYNNEI. Trimming removed 6 bases from V and 0 bases from J, with 11 bases in between. The length of the CDR3 is 15 residues. In nucleotides, the CDR3 is TGTGCCAGCAGCCTGACAGCCACGAACACCGGGGAGCTGTTTTTT. Its protein product is CASSLTATNTGELFF.

The chain links TRBV6-5 to TRBJ1-1; maybe TRBD1 (6 bases). CDR1 is MNHEY, CDR2 SVGAGI, per germline. Trimming removed 4 bases from V and 4 bases from J, with 16 bases in between. The CDR3 length is 15 residues. CDR3 DNA sequence: TGTGCCAGCAGTTTATTCACAGGGAGCGGCACTGAAGCTTTCTTT. The encoded protein is CASSLFTGSGTEAFF.

The chain carries TRBV6-1 and TRBJ1-5, with D perhaps matching TRBD1 (6 bases). This CDR3 comprises 13 residues. From germline, CDR1 is MNHNS and CDR2 SASEGT. With 6 bases removed from V and 3 bases from J, the gap between germline ends came to 9 bases. This CDR3 is CASRDSHNQPQHF. CDR3 in DNA: TGTGCCAGCAGGGACAGCCACAATCAGCCCCAGCATTTT.

The gene calls are TRBV7-8 and TRBJ1-1; no definite D call. Trimming shortened V by 6 bases and J by 0 bases, and 11 bases separated the two germline ends. The CDR3 extends over 14 amino acids. Per germline, CDR1 SGHVS and CDR2 FQNEAQ. The CDR3 loop is CASSYFQVNTEAFF. As DNA, the CDR3 is TGTGCCAGCAGTTACTTTCAGGTGAACACTGAAGCTTTCTTT.

A note on this clone: Other DNA sequences in this sample translate to the same CDR3. The V and J genes are TRBV11-2 and TRBJ2-6; D might be TRBD1 (6 bases). The CDR3 sequence is 15 residues long. Trimming shortened V by 3 bases and J by 0 bases, and 6 bases separated the two germline ends. The germline gives CDR1 SGHAT, CDR2 FQNNGV. The CDR3 spells CASSLGHSGANVLTF. CDR3 DNA: TGTGCCAGCAGCTTGGGACACTCTGGGGCCAACGTCCTGACTTTC.

The V gene is TRBV2, the J gene TRBJ1-1, with 7 bases aligning to TRBD1. The CDR3 spans 14 residues. In germline, CDR1 is SNHLY, CDR2 FYNNEI. The ends lost 6 bases at V and 1 base at J; junction bases unmatched: 5. The CDR3 here is CASRRDSQNTEAFF. The DNA of the CDR3 is TGTGCCAGCAGACGGGACAGCCAGAACACTGAAGCTTTCTTT.

The rearrangement joins TRBV28 to TRBJ2-7, with 9 bases that match TRBD1. Germline V CDR1 and CDR2: MDHEN, SYDVKM. The CDR3 is 14 amino acids. Trimming took 6 bases from V and 2 from J; bases not matched to a gene: 5. CDR3 residues: CASSVRDRAYEQYF. CDR3 in DNA: TGTGCCAGCAGCGTTCGGGACAGGGCCTACGAGCAGTACTTC.

The J gene is TRBJ1-2, the V gene TRBV2; 7 bases map to TRBD1. Germline values: CDR1 SNHLY, CDR2 FYNNEI. There are 14 residues in the CDR3. After removal of 3 bases from V and 7 bases from J, the junction contained 8 bases not matched to a gene. The CDR3 sequence is CASSEGQTLLGYTF. The CDR3 DNA is TGTGCCAGCAGTGAGGGACAGACTCTCCTTGGCTACACCTTC.

This chain links TRBV28 with TRBJ1-2; 11 nucleotides agree with TRBD1. The germline CDR1 and CDR2 sequences are MDHEN and SYDVKM. The CDR3 runs to 12 residues. With V trimmed by 5 bases and J by 11 bases, 4 bases remained unmatched. CDR3: CASSIGDRGYTF. CDR3 coding DNA: TGTGCCAGCAGTATTGGGGACAGGGGGTACACCTTC.

The chain uses TRBV19 and TRBJ1-1, with 7 bases aligning to TRBD1. In germline, CDR1 is LNHDA, CDR2 SQIVND (reference sequence). The CDR3 totals 15 residues. The ends lost 5 bases at V and 1 base at J; junction bases unmatched: 7. CDR3 amino acids: CASSPRQGRNTEAFF. In DNA form, the CDR3 reads TGTGCCAGTAGTCCCCGACAGGGCAGGAACACTGAAGCTTTCTTT. The whole variable domain, filled in from reference TRBV19 and TRBJ1-1, reads DGGITQSPKYLFRKEGQNVTLSCEQNLNHDAMYWYRQDPGQGLRLIYYSQIVNDFQKGDIAEGYSVSREKKESFPLTVTSAQKNPTAFYLCASSPRQGRNTEAFFGQGTRLTVV.

V gene TRBV11-2 combines with J gene TRBJ2-7, with D perhaps TRBD2 (6 bases). V dropped 1 base and J dropped 3 bases, with 7 bases sitting between them. The CDR3 is made up of 13 amino acids. From germline, CDR1 is SGHAT and CDR2 FQNNGV. The CDR3 region is CASSLGRGYEQYF. For the CDR3, the DNA is TGTGCCAGCAGCTTAGGGAGGGGCTACGAGCAGTACTTC.

The DNA for the CDR3 is TGTGCCAGCGCGAGGGGGTCTATGGACACTGAAGCTTTCTTT. Protein product: CASARGSMDTEAFF. V usage is TRBV27 and J usage is TRBJ1-1; possibly TRBD1 for D (6 bases). CDR1 and CDR2 (germline): MNHEY, SMNVEV (reference sequence). The CDR3 runs to 14 residues. Trimming left V 8 bases short and J 3 bases short, with 16 bases between.